This T cell receptor (beta chain) appears in the sequencing data of a study of T cell changes during pregnancy in multiple sclerosis. Only in-frame clones appear in the TCRdb table, and some are missing; sequencing was by immunoSEQ multiplex PCR. This sample yields around 80,000 clones, of which just over 90% are seen a single time; 1.4% belongs to the top ten. Per the germline V gene, CDR1 is LNHDA and CDR2 is SQIVND (reference sequence). V lost 3 bases and J lost 10, with 15 bases in between. The CDR3 has 13 amino acids. This clone came up a few times. The sample consisted of peripheral blood, taken before pregnancy. This TCR derives from a female donor with multiple sclerosis, enrolled in a pregnancy study. The rearrangement links TRBV19 to TRBJ1-1; possible D gene TRBD1, 5 bases. This CDR3 is CASSIDKFGAAFF. CDR3 coding DNA: TGTGCCAGTAGTATCGATAAATTTGGGGCAGCTTTCTTT.